The T cell receptor beta chain described here comes from a study of a mutant IDH1 vaccine in newly diagnosed glioma. This CDR3 is 15 amino acids long. Germline V gives CDR1 MNHNY, CDR2 SVGAGI (reference sequence). Trimming at V came to 2 bases and at J to 4 bases, leaving 6 bases not matched to a gene. This clone has just one count. Its antigen is currently unknown. Sequencing was performed with immunoSEQ multiplex PCR; in TCRdb, only in-frame clones are kept and a portion is missing. The data show tens of thousands of clones, with approximately 87% seen just once and about an eighth held by the top ten. Described time point: week 23, last vaccination. Each dose of the vaccine consisted of 300 ug of mutant IDH1 20-mer peptide, with topical imiquimod.

V usage is TRBV6-6 and J usage is TRBJ2-7, with 9 nucleotides matching TRBD1. The TCR originated in a man younger than 35 with glioma. Sequenced here: PBMCs, sampled from a glioma patient whose treatment included an IDH1 peptide vaccine. CDR3 sequence reads: CASSYGTGRGYEQYF. The CDR3 DNA follows: TGTGCCAGCAGTTACGGGACAGGGAGAGGATACGAGCAGTACTTC.